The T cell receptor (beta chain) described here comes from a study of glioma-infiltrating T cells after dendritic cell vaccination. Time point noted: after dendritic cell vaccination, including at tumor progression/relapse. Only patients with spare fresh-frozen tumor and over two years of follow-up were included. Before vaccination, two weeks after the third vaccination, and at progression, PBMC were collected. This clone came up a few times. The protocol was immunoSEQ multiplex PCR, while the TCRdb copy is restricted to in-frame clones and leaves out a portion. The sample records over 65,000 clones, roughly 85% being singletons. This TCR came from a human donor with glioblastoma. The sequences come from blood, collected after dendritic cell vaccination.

The CDR3 here is CASSRDRDTEAFF. The CDR3 coding sequence is TGTGCCAGCAGCAGGGACAGGGACACTGAAGCTTTCTTT. The genes are TRBV6-4 and TRBJ1-1, with 9 bases fitting TRBD1. The germline V gene has CDR1 MRHNA and CDR2 SNTAGT. The CDR3 totals 13 residues. V was clipped by 6 bases and J by 3 bases; unmatched bases: 2.